The source of this T cell receptor (beta chain) is a study of control samples from healthy donors and cancer patients. The V gene's germline CDR1 is GTSNPN and CDR2 SVGIG (reference sequence). The V and J ends lost 0 bases and 1 base, in that order; junction bases with no gene match: 4. The CDR3 covers 15 residues. Repertoires were generated with immunoSEQ multiplex PCR, while TCRdb's copy carries only in-frame clones and drops some. The sample consists of approximately 89,000 clones, about 84% of them appearing once. Sequencing was performed on blood. The sequence was collected from a woman between 40 and 50 years old in good health. The rearrangement joins TRBV30 to TRBJ2-7, with 9 bases matching TRBD1. DNA for the CDR3: TGTGCCTGGAGTGTACGGGACAGGGCTTCCTACGAGCAGTACTTC. Translation gives CAWSVRDRASYEQYF.